This entry concerns a single TCR beta chain. This entry comes from a study of blood T cell repertoires in COVID-19. Across the study: Nucleic acid was either cDNA or gDNA, and it came from T cells, B-cell-depleted T cells, or PBMCs.

CDR1 and CDR2 (germline): DFQATT, SNEGSKA (reference sequence). This CDR3 comprises 11 residues. V lost 7 bases and J 3 bases, leaving 6 bases between the germline ends. Original processing methods: Reference gene primer amplification gave nucleated cell count estimates. The data were produced by immunoSEQ multiplex PCR, yet TCRdb's version contains in-frame clones alone and is incomplete. The V and J calls and clone size come from that table; D and trimming were worked out from the DNA. Of over 250,000 clones in the sample, approximately 90% were seen once. Those who participated ranged in age from about 18 to 89 years and resided in 20 to 30 US areas. The study assigned cohorts using participant-reported clinical history.

The V and J genes are TRBV20-1 and TRBJ2-2; the D is unclear. This receptor was taken from a woman aged 55-69 years in a cohort exposed to, infected with or recovered from COVID-19 (not recorded which). Sample: PBMCs or T cells enriched from blood (not recorded which). CDR3 region: CSVSDTGELFF. The CDR3 coding sequence is TGCAGTGTTTCAGACACCGGGGAGCTGTTTTTT.